This T cell receptor beta chain came from a study of PD-1 blockade in classical Hodgkin lymphoma. The method was immunoSEQ multiplex PCR; TCRdb's version includes in-frame clones alone and lacks a portion of them. The sample consists of around 17,000 clones, almost 85% of them appearing once. The time point: newly diagnosed, previously untreated cHL patient sample. The CDR3 has 18 amino acids. From germline, CDR1 is SGHRS and CDR2 YFSETQ. Trimming removed 4 bases from V and 2 bases from J; junction bases left unmatched: 11. This TCR was recovered from a human donor with classical Hodgkin lymphoma. Sequenced material: peripheral blood mononuclear cells (PBMCs). The rearrangement joins TRBV5-1 to TRBJ2-1; 11 nucleotides align to TRBD2. The CDR3: CASSLVVAGGEPYNEQFF. CDR3 DNA sequence: TGCGCCAGCAGCCTCGTAGTAGCGGGAGGGGAACCCTACAATGAGCAGTTCTTC. Looking up the rest from reference TRBV5-1 and TRBJ2-1 gives the full variable domain: KAGVTQTPRYLIKTRGQQVTLSCSPISGHRSVSWYQQTPGQGLQFLFEYFSETQRNKGNFPGRFSGRQFSNSRSEMNVSTLELGDSALYLCASSLVVAGGEPYNEQFFGPGTRLTVL.